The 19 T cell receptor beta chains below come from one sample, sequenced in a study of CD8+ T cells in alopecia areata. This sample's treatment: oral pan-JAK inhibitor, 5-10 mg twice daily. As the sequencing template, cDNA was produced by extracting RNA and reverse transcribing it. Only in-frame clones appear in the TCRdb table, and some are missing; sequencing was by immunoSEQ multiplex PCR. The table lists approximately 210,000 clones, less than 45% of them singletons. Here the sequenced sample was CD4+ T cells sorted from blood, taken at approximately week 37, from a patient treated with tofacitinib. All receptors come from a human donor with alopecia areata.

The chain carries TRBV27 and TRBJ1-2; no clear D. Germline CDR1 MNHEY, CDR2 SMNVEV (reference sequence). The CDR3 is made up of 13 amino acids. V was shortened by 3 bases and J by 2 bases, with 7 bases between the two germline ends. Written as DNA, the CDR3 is TGTGCCAGCAGTTTCCGGGCGAACTATGGCTACACCTTC. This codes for CASSFRANYGYTF.

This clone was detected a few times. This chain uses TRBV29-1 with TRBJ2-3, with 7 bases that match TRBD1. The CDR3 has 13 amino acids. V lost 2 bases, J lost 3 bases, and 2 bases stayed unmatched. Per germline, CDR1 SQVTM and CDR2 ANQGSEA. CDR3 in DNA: TGCAGCGTTGAATCGACAGGGACAGATACGCAGTATTTT. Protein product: CSVESTGTDTQYF.

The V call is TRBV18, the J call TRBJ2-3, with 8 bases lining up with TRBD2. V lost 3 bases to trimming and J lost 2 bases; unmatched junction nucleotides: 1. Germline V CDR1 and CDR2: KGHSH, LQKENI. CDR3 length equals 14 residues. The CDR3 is CASSPTSATDTQYF. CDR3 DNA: TGTGCCAGCTCACCGACTAGCGCCACAGATACGCAGTATTTT.

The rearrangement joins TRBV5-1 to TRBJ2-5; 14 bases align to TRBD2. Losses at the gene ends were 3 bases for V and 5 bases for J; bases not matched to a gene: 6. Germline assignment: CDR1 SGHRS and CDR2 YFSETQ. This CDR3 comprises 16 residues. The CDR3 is CASSSGTSGSYETQYF. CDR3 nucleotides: TGCGCCAGCAGCTCCGGGACTAGCGGGAGTTATGAGACCCAGTACTTC.

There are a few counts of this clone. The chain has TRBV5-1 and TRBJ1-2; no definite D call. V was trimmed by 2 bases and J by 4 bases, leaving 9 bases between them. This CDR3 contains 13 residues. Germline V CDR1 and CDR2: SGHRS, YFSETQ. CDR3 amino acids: CASSFGQIYGYTF. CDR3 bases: TGCGCCAGCAGCTTTGGGCAGATCTATGGCTACACCTTC.

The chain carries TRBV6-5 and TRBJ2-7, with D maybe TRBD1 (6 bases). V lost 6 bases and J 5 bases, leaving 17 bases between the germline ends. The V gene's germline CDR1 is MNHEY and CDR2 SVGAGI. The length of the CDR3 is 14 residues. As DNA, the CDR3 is TGTGCCAGCAGGCCCACCACAGGGTCCCACGAGCAGTACTTC. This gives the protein CASRPTTGSHEQYF.

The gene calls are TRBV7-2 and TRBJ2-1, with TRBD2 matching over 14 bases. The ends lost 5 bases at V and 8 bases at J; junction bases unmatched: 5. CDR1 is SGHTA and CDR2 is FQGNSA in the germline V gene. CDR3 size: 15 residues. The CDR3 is CASSPGLAGDYEQFF. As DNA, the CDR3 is TGTGCCAGCAGCCCGGGACTAGCGGGAGACTATGAGCAGTTCTTC.

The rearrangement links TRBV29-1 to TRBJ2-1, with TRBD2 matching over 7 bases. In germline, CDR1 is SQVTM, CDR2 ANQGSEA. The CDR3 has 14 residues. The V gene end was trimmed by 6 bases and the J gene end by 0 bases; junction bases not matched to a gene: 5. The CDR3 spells CSVTSGNSYNEQFF. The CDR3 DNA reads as TGCAGCGTCACCAGCGGGAACTCCTACAATGAGCAGTTCTTC.

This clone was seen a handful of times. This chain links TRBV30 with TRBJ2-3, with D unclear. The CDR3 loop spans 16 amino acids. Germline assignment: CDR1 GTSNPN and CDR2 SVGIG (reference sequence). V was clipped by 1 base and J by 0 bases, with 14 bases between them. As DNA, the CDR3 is TGTGCCTGGAGTGCGGCAGACTTCACTAGCACAGATACGCAGTATTTT. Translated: CAWSAADFTSTDTQYF. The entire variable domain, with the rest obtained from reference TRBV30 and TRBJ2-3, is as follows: SQTIHQWPATLVQPVGSPLSLECTVEGTSNPNLYWYRQAAGRGLQLLFYSVGIGQISSEVPQNLSASRPQDRQFILSSKKLLLSDSGFYLCAWSAADFTSTDTQYFGPGTRLTVL.

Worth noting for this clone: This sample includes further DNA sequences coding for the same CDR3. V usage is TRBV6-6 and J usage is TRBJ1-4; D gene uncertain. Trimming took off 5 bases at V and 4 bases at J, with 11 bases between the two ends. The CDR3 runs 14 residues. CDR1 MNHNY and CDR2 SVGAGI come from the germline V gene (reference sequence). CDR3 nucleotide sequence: TGTGCCAGCAGTCCCCCGGGCGTTAATGAAAAACTGTTTTTT. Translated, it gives CASSPPGVNEKLFF.

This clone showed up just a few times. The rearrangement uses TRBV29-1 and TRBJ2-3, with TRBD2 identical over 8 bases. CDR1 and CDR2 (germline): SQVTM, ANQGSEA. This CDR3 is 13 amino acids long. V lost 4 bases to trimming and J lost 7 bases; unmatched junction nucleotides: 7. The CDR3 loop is CSVASGSGNTQYF. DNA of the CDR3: TGCAGCGTTGCTAGTGGTAGCGGGAATACGCAGTATTTT.

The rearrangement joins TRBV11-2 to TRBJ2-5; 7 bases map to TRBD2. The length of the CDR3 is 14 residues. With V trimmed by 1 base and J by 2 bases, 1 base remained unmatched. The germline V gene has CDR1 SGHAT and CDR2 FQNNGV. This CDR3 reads CASSLGGRQETQYF. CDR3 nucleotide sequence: TGTGCCAGCAGCTTAGGCGGGAGACAAGAGACCCAGTACTTC.

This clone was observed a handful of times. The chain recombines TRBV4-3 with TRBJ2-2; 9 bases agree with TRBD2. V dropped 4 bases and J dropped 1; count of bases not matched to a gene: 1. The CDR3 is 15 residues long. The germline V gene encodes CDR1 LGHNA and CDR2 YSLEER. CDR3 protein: CASSRAGGNTGELFF. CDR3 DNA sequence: TGCGCCAGCAGCCGAGCGGGGGGGAACACCGGGGAGCTGTTTTTT.

The CDR3 coding sequence is TGCGCCAGCAGCTTGGATAACACCGGGGAGCTGTTTTTT. Protein sequence: CASSLDNTGELFF. The chain recombines TRBV5-1 with TRBJ2-2; D uncertain. V lost 0 bases and J 2 bases, leaving 2 bases between the germline ends. The CDR3 totals 13 residues. Germline values: CDR1 SGHRS, CDR2 YFSETQ.

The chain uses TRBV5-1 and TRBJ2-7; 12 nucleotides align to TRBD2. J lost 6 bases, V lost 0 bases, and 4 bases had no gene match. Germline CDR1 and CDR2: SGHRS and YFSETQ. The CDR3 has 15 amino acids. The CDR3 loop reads CASSLVTSGSSEQYF. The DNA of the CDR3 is TGCGCCAGCAGCTTGGTGACTAGCGGGAGTAGCGAGCAGTACTTC.

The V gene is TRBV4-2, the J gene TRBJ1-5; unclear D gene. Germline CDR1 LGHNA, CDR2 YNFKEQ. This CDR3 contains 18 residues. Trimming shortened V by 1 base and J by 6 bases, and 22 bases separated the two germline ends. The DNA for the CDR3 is TGTGCCAGCAGCCAAGGGTGGGAGGCAGGAGGCTTCGGTCAGCCCCAGCATTTT. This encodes CASSQGWEAGGFGQPQHF.

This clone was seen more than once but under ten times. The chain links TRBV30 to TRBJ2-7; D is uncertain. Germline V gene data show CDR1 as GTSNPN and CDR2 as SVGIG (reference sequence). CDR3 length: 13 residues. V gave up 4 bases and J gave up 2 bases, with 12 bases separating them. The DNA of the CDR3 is TGTGCCTGGAAAAGCCGCAGGCCCTACGAGCAGTACTTC. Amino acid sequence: CAWKSRRPYEQYF.

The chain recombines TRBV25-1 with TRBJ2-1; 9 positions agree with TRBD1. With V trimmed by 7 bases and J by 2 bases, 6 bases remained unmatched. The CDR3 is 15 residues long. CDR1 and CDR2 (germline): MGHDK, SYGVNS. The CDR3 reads CASTTTGGPYNEQFF. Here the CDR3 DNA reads TGTGCCAGCACCACCACAGGGGGCCCCTACAATGAGCAGTTCTTC.

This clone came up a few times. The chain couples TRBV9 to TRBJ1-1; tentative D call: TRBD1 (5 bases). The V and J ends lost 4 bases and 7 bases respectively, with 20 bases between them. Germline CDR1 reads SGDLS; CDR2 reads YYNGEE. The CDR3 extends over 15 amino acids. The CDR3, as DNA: TGTGCCAGCAGCTGGGGATCTGGGGCCAGTAATGAAGCTTTCTTT. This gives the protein CASSWGSGASNEAFF.